Each of the 31 T cell receptor beta chains below was sequenced from the same sample in a study of cytomegalovirus exposure and HLA in healthy donors. The study ran its PCR with 60 Vbeta and 13 Jbeta primers. Data came from immunoSEQ multiplex PCR; TCRdb stores just in-frame clones and leaves some out. Among 160,000 or so clones listed, approximately 86% were seen once. Input material: PBMCs. The receptors shown here come from a woman aged 18-29 years in good health and CMV-seronegative.

The CDR3 loop reads CASSPTGMTEAFF. Written as DNA, the CDR3 is TGTGCCAGCAGCCCGACAGGGATGACTGAAGCTTTCTTT. V and J are TRBV9 and TRBJ1-1; TRBD1 matches 7 bases. V trimming: 4 bases; J trimming: 5 bases; junction bases outside the gene matches: 5. The CDR3 runs 13 residues. Germline CDR1 and CDR2: SGDLS and YYNGEE.

This chain links TRBV6-5 with TRBJ1-2; D not certain. V dropped 10 bases and J dropped 4 bases, with 16 bases sitting between them. The CDR3 covers 13 residues. Germline CDR1 MNHEY, CDR2 SVGAGI. CDR3 sequence (DNA): TGTGCCATCGGGCGGGAGATTGGCTATGGCTACACCTTC. Protein sequence: CAIGREIGYGYTF.

Only one count was recorded for this clone. V gene TRBV28 combines with J gene TRBJ2-7; TRBD2 might be the D (5 bases). Per the germline V gene, CDR1 is MDHEN and CDR2 is SYDVKM. The length of the CDR3 is 14 residues. V lost 5 bases and J lost 4, with 15 bases in between. CDR3 DNA sequence: TGTGCCAGCAGTCCAGCTGGACTGAATTACGAGCAGTACTTC. This translates into CASSPAGLNYEQYF.

The chain couples TRBV7-2 to TRBJ2-1; TRBD2 matches at 8 bases. The CDR3 loop spans 16 amino acids. Germline assignment: CDR1 SGHTA and CDR2 FQGNSA. V lost 8 bases to trimming and J lost 0 bases; unmatched junction nucleotides: 9. CDR3 in DNA: TGTGCCAGCCCAGGAGGGCGGGGGGCCTCCTACAATGAGCAGTTCTTC. Translating gives CASPGGRGASYNEQFF.

The CDR3 spells CASSRTGETQYF. In nucleotides, the CDR3 is TGCGCCAGCAGCCGGACTGGAGAGACCCAGTACTTC. This rearrangement joins TRBV5-1 to TRBJ2-5; D possibly corresponds to TRBD2 (5 bases). The CDR3 length is 12 residues. From germline, CDR1 is SGHRS and CDR2 YFSETQ. Trimming left V 4 bases short and J 4 bases short, with 8 bases between.

V usage is TRBV5-4 and J usage is TRBJ1-2, with a possible D match to TRBD1 (5 bases). CDR3 length: 16 residues. V dropped 4 bases and J dropped 2 bases, with 18 bases sitting between them. CDR1 SGHNT and CDR2 YYREEE come from the germline V gene (reference sequence). CDR3 nucleotide sequence: TGTGCCAGCAGCCCGGGAGGGGCCAGGTTAAACTATGGCTACACCTTC. Protein: CASSPGGARLNYGYTF.

The chain combines TRBV19 with TRBJ1-2, with TRBD1 identical over 9 bases. Unmatched junction bases numbered 5, after V lost 9 bases and J lost 6 bases. There are 12 residues in the CDR3. Germline CDR1 reads LNHDA; CDR2 reads SQIVND (reference sequence). The CDR3 sequence: CASRDRADGYTF. Here the CDR3 DNA reads TGTGCCAGCCGGGACAGGGCGGATGGCTACACCTTC.

The chain joins TRBV2 to TRBJ1-4; D unclear. Germline V gene data show CDR1 as SNHLY and CDR2 as FYNNEI. Trimming removed 2 bases from V and 7 bases from J, with 8 bases in between. There are 13 residues in the CDR3. CDR3: CASSERGFEKLFF. The CDR3 nucleotides are TGTGCCAGCAGTGAAAGAGGTTTTGAAAAACTGTTTTTT. The full variable domain, in which reference TRBV2 and TRBJ1-4 provide the parts outside the CDR3, is EPEVTQTPSHQVTQMGQEVILRCVPISNHLYFYWYRQILGQKVEFLVSFYNNEISEKSEIFDDQFSVERPDGSNFTLKIRSTKLEDSAMYFCASSERGFEKLFFGSGTQLSVL.

V and J are TRBV6-5 and TRBJ1-1; 10 nucleotides agree with TRBD1. CDR3 length: 15 amino acids. Germline V CDR1 and CDR2: MNHEY, SVGAGI. Trimming took 4 bases from V and 1 from J; bases not matched to a gene: 3. The CDR3 nucleotides are TGTGCCAGCAGTTGGACAGGGGGACCGAACACTGAAGCTTTCTTT. Translated: CASSWTGGPNTEAFF.

This clone was observed a single time. V gene TRBV28 combines with J gene TRBJ2-5, with a possible D match to TRBD2 (7 bases). The V gene's germline CDR1 is MDHEN and CDR2 SYDVKM. This CDR3 comprises 14 residues. Deletions cut 7 bases from V and 2 bases from J, with 14 bases between. CDR3 protein: CASNAGAGQETQYF. The CDR3 nucleotides read TGTGCCAGCAACGCGGGGGCCGGACAAGAGACCCAGTACTTC.

V gene TRBV5-1 combines with J gene TRBJ2-5, with 7 nucleotides matching TRBD1. CDR1 is SGHRS, CDR2 YFSETQ, per germline. The CDR3 covers 14 residues. V was pared by 2 bases and J by 11 bases, with 12 bases of the junction left unmatched. CDR3 nucleotide sequence: TGCGCCAGCAGCTTAACGGGACAGAGGCCCAAGCAGTACTTC. It encodes CASSLTGQRPKQYF. The whole variable domain, filled in from reference TRBV5-1 and TRBJ2-5, reads KAGVTQTPRYLIKTRGQQVTLSCSPISGHRSVSWYQQTPGQGLQFLFEYFSETQRNKGNFPGRFSGRQFSNSRSEMNVSTLELGDSALYLCASSLTGQRPKQYFGPGTRLLVL.

The chain couples TRBV10-1 to TRBJ2-5, with no clear D. Deletions cut 4 bases from V and 4 bases from J, with 10 bases between. CDR3 length: 13 residues. CDR1 is WNHNN and CDR2 is SYGVQD in the germline V gene (reference sequence). The CDR3 loop is CASSAQDRETQYF. CDR3 coding DNA: TGCGCCAGCAGTGCCCAGGATAGAGAGACCCAGTACTTC.

The V gene is TRBV5-5, the J gene TRBJ2-7, with no clear D. From germline, CDR1 is SGHKS and CDR2 YYEKEE (reference sequence). The CDR3 extends over 11 amino acids. V lost 4 bases to trimming and J lost 8 bases, with 10 bases between them. The CDR3 DNA reads as TGTGCCAGCAGCACAGCCCGCCAGCAGTACTTC. Amino acid sequence: CASSTARQQYF.

The V call is TRBV5-1, the J call TRBJ2-3, with TRBD1 identical over 7 bases. Germline assignment: CDR1 SGHRS and CDR2 YFSETQ. V lost 4 bases and J lost 0; bases outside the gene matches: 8. This CDR3 is 16 amino acids long. The CDR3 region is CASSPGQVTSTDTQYF. CDR3 nucleotides: TGCGCCAGCAGCCCTGGACAGGTTACGAGCACAGATACGCAGTATTTT.

J is TRBJ2-3 and V is TRBV4-1; 12 bases fit TRBD2. CDR1 is MGHRA, CDR2 YSYEKL, per germline. The CDR3 runs to 16 residues. Trimming removed 4 bases from V and 7 bases from J; junction bases left unmatched: 9. The chain's CDR3 is CASSRRLAGGPNTQYF. The CDR3 DNA reads TGCGCCAGCAGCCGACGGCTAGCGGGAGGGCCGAATACGCAGTATTTT.

This clone was seen once. CDR3 coding DNA: TGCAGCGTTGAGGACAGGGGCAGTCGCTACACCTTC. As protein: CSVEDRGSRYTF. J is TRBJ1-2 and V is TRBV29-1; TRBD1 matches 9 bases. This CDR3 comprises 12 residues. V lost 3 bases to trimming and J lost 9 bases; unmatched junction nucleotides: 5. Looked up from germline, CDR1 is SQVTM and CDR2 is ANQGSEA.

The chain links TRBV7-6 to TRBJ1-1, with 10 bases that match TRBD1. Germline CDR1 is SGHVS and CDR2 is FNYEAQ. This CDR3 is 13 amino acids long. The junction had 2 bases not matched to a gene; V was cut back by 1 base and J by 9 bases. The CDR3 DNA reads TGTGCCAGCAGCTTAGGGACAGGGGGAAAAGCTTTCTTT. It yields the protein CASSLGTGGKAFF.

CDR3 loop: CASSVPKSGRWAGTEAFF. CDR3 nucleotide sequence: TGTGCCAGCAGTGTACCAAAGTCTGGACGTTGGGCGGGTACTGAAGCTTTCTTT. This chain connects TRBV2 to TRBJ1-1; D gene uncertain. V lost 4 bases to trimming and J lost 5 bases, with 26 bases between them. The CDR3 totals 18 residues. CDR1 is SNHLY, CDR2 FYNNEI, per germline.

The gene calls are TRBV19 and TRBJ2-5, with TRBD1 as a possible D gene (6 bases). This CDR3 comprises 16 residues. CDR1 is LNHDA, CDR2 SQIVND, per germline (reference sequence). Trimming took 4 bases from V and 5 from J, leaving 20 bases between them. CDR3 sequence (DNA): TGTGCCAGTAGTAGGATCACAGGGAGTCGGGGCGAGACCCAGTACTTC. This codes for CASSRITGSRGETQYF.

This clone has a single count. The chain couples TRBV6-1 to TRBJ2-7; TRBD2 is a possible D gene (6 bases). The CDR3 sequence is 13 residues long. CDR1 and CDR2 from the germline V gene are MNHNS and SASEGT. The V end was cut by 6 bases, the J end by 3 bases, with 12 bases between. The CDR3, as DNA: TGTGCCAGCAGGGAGGGGATCCTCTACGAGCAGTACTTC. Its protein product is CASREGILYEQYF.

V is TRBV11-2 and J is TRBJ2-2; 7 bases agree with TRBD2. The germline CDR1 and CDR2 sequences are SGHAT and FQNNGV. The CDR3 has 17 residues. V gave up 0 bases and J gave up 2 bases; unmatched junction bases: 6. Here the CDR3 DNA reads TGTGCCAGCAGCTTAGATTCCCGGACTAGAAACACCGGGGAGCTGTTTTTT. Its translation: CASSLDSRTRNTGELFF. Full variable domain (remainder filled in from reference TRBV11-2 and TRBJ2-2): EAGVAQSPRYKIIEKRQSVAFWCNPISGHATLYWYQQILGQGPKLLIQFQNNGVVDDSQLPKDRFSAERLKGVDSTLKIQPAKLEDSAVYLCASSLDSRTRNTGELFFGEGSRLTVL.

In its sample, this clone was seen many times. The J gene is TRBJ1-1, the V gene TRBV30; TRBD1 aligns across 7 bases. CDR1 and CDR2 (germline): GTSNPN, SVGIG (reference sequence). The ends lost 2 bases at V and 3 bases at J; junction bases unmatched: 9. The length of the CDR3 is 15 residues. CDR3 nucleotides: TGTGCCTGGAGTCGGGCGGACAGGCGGGACACTGAAGCTTTCTTT. It is translated as CAWSRADRRDTEAFF.

The J gene is TRBJ2-2, the V gene TRBV30; no definite D call. V gave up 5 bases and J gave up 7 bases, with 8 bases separating them. This CDR3 comprises 11 residues. Germline V CDR1 and CDR2: GTSNPN, SVGIG (reference sequence). For the CDR3, the DNA is TGTGCCTGGGGGCTTGGCGGGGAGCTGTTTTTT. This gives the protein CAWGLGGELFF.

The J gene is TRBJ2-5, the V gene TRBV28; D might be TRBD2 (7 bases). CDR1 is MDHEN, CDR2 SYDVKM, per germline. This CDR3 has 16 amino acids. Trimming took 7 bases from V and 0 from J, leaving 18 bases between them. The CDR3 coding sequence is TGTGCCAGCACCAAAGGGGGGGGTGGGAACCAAGAGACCCAGTACTTC. Its protein product is CASTKGGGGNQETQYF.

The J gene is TRBJ2-3, the V gene TRBV15, with TRBD1 matching over 10 bases. Germline V gene lookup returns CDR1 LNHNV and CDR2 YYDKDF (reference sequence). This CDR3 comprises 18 residues. Trimming took 1 base from V and 1 from J; bases not matched to a gene: 8. CDR3 in amino acids: CATSRAPGGTGGTDTQYF. Written as DNA, the CDR3 is TGTGCCACCAGCAGAGCGCCAGGTGGGACAGGGGGCACAGATACGCAGTATTTT.

V and J are TRBV7-9 and TRBJ1-2; TRBD1 is a possible D gene (6 bases). Germline V CDR1 and CDR2: SEHNR, FQNEAQ (reference sequence). V lost 3 bases to trimming and J lost 8 bases, with 10 bases between them. This CDR3 region has 12 residues. The CDR3 nucleotides read TGTGCCAGCAGCTTCGGGGGGCAAGGCTACACCTTC. This gives the protein CASSFGGQGYTF.

The chain couples TRBV29-1 to TRBJ2-1, with a tentative D call TRBD2 (5 bases). With 1 base removed from V and 8 bases from J, the gap between germline ends came to 15 bases. Germline CDR1 SQVTM, CDR2 ANQGSEA. The CDR3 is 14 amino acids. CDR3 sequence: CSVEAGGGGDEQFF. As DNA, the CDR3 is TGCAGCGTTGAAGCGGGCGGAGGTGGCGATGAGCAGTTCTTC.

This clone showed up just a few times. This sequence joins TRBV10-3 and TRBJ1-1; 9 bases match TRBD1. The CDR3 runs 17 residues. The trim removed 0 bases at V and 11 bases at J, leaving 16 bases unmatched. Germline V gene lookup returns CDR1 ENHRY and CDR2 SYGVKD. The CDR3 sequence: CAISESEGTGTSLTAFF. The DNA for the CDR3 is TGTGCCATCAGTGAGTCCGAGGGGACAGGGACTTCTCTTACGGCTTTCTTT.

This chain joins TRBV5-4 and TRBJ2-5; perhaps TRBD2 as D (5 bases). CDR1 is SGHNT and CDR2 is YYREEE in the germline V gene (reference sequence). This CDR3 is 14 amino acids long. V lost 9 bases, J lost 5 bases, and 20 bases lay in between. For the CDR3, the DNA is TGTGCCACCTCAGCGGACCCGGAGAGGGAGACCCAGTACTTC. Amino acids: CATSADPERETQYF.

The V and J genes are TRBV7-2 and TRBJ1-2; TRBD1 matches at 8 bases. The length of the CDR3 is 18 residues. CDR1 and CDR2 (germline): SGHTA, FQGNSA. The V gene end was trimmed by 4 bases and the J gene end by 7 bases; junction bases not matched to a gene: 20. The CDR3, as DNA: TGTGCCAGCAGCTCCCGACCAGGGGGCAACTCCGGGACCAGTGGCTACACCTTC. Residues: CASSSRPGGNSGTSGYTF.

This clone was observed a single time. J is TRBJ2-1 and V is TRBV7-2; a weak D match, TRBD2 (6 bases). The CDR3 sequence is 15 residues long. With 5 bases removed from V and 3 bases from J, the gap between germline ends came to 14 bases. Germline lookup yields CDR1 SGHTA and CDR2 FQGNSA. The CDR3 nucleotides are TGTGCCAGCAGCCTACCGTCTAGCGTCTACAATGAGCAGTTCTTC. Encoded protein: CASSLPSSVYNEQFF.